One and the same sample provided the 4 T cell receptor beta chains below, sequenced in a study of T cells in Graves' hyperthyroidism and ophthalmopathy. RNA transcripts served as the template for amplifying TCR beta CDR3 regions. Using the HTBI primer set, a first-round RT-PCR was run on the TCR CDR3. TCRdb processed the multiplex PCR reads anew with MiXCR; each CDR3 protein has one entry. This table holds 410,000 or so distinct CDR3 sequences, under 15% found once. Sequences were obtained from blood. These receptors all stem from a man aged 18 to 35 with Graves' ophthalmopathy.

In its sample, this clonotype was seen many times. The chain links TRBV24-1 to TRBJ2-3; D could derive from TRBD1 or TRBD2 (5 bases each). The CDR3 sequence is 15 residues long. The germline V gene has CDR1 KGHDR and CDR2 SFDVKD. V lost 5 bases and J 0 bases, leaving 11 bases between the germline ends. The CDR3 region has the DNA TGTGCCACCAGTGTGAGGGGAACTAGCACAGATACGCAGTATTTT. Protein: CATSVRGTSTDTQYF.

This clonotype was seen many times. This chain joins TRBV5-1 and TRBJ2-7; no clear D. The CDR3 sequence is 14 residues long. V was cut by 0 bases and J by 0 bases, with 7 bases left in between. From germline, CDR1 is SGHRS and CDR2 YFSETQ. For the CDR3, the DNA is TGCGCCAGCAGCTTGGGACCGGACTCCTACGAGCAGTACTTC. Residues: CASSLGPDSYEQYF.

For this clonotype: A read error may be the cause here, since a much bigger clone is one base away. The conserved closing phenylalanine or tryptophan is absent in this CDR3, likely reflecting a read error. V and J are TRBV29-1 and TRBJ2-7; D gene unclear. Per germline, CDR1 SQVTM and CDR2 ANQGSEA. Trimming left V 0 bases short and J 1 base short, with 13 bases between. This CDR3 has 15 amino acids. The CDR3 DNA reads TGCAGCGTTGAAGAGGTCAACCAGCAATCCTACGAGCAGTACCTC. It yields the protein CSVEEVNQQSYEQYL.

This clonotype showed up many times. The chain recombines TRBV7-9 with TRBJ2-7; D not resolved. Germline assignment: CDR1 SEHNR and CDR2 FQNEAQ (reference sequence). The CDR3 sequence is 14 residues long. V was cut by 3 bases and J by 0 bases, with 9 bases left in between. In DNA form, the CDR3 reads TGTGCCAGCAGCTTCCGCCCAAGCTCCTACGAGCAGTACTTC. It codes for CASSFRPSSYEQYF.